This T cell receptor (beta chain) was obtained from a study of cytomegalovirus exposure and HLA in healthy donors. For this clone: Its cognate antigen is unknown.

Study-level findings and limits: Reportedly, fewer N-insertions than the approximately 700-donor mean appeared in an Asian-associated ancestry cluster in a later analysis. Presence/absence analyses took donor sequencing depth as roughly uniform. Listed as cytomegalovirus-associated were 150 to 200 TCR beta chains.

Germline CDR1 and CDR2: MNHEY and SMNVEV (reference sequence). V lost 5 bases and J 2 bases, leaving 6 bases between the germline ends. This CDR3 region has 12 residues. PCR primers comprised 60 Vbeta and 13 Jbeta primers. The method was immunoSEQ multiplex PCR; TCRdb's version includes in-frame clones alone and lacks a portion of them. This table holds 180,000 or so clones, under 90% found once. The chain has TRBV27 and TRBJ1-2, with a tentative D call TRBD1 (5 bases). The sequence was collected from a male donor in good health and CMV-seronegative. Sequencing was performed on PBMCs. The CDR3 sequence is CASSGGNYGYTF. The CDR3 DNA sequence: TGTGCCAGCAGTGGGGGGAACTATGGCTACACCTTC.